This passage covers 14 T cell receptor beta chains from one sample sequenced in a study of identical twins. A single record per CDR3 protein comes from TCRdb applying MiXCR to the 5' RACE reads. The sample records approximately 240,000 distinct CDR3 sequences, over 12% being singletons. Sequencing input: memory (CD45RO+) T cells sorted from blood. These receptors all stem from a young woman in good health.

This rearrangement joins TRBV27 to TRBJ2-7; 7 nucleotides align to TRBD2. CDR1 and CDR2 (germline): MNHEY, SMNVEV (reference sequence). The CDR3 is 14 amino acids. V lost 5 bases, J lost 2 bases, and 6 bases stayed unmatched. CDR3 sequence: CASSRQRGPYEQYF. The CDR3 bases are TGTGCCAGCAGTCGCCAGCGGGGCCCCTACGAGCAGTACTTC.

Ten or more counts support this clonotype. The rearrangement links TRBV12-3 or TRBV12-4 to TRBJ1-3; unclear D gene. Trimming took off 5 bases at V and 2 bases at J, with 16 bases between the two ends. CDR3 length equals 16 residues. Here the CDR3 DNA reads TGTGCCAGCAGTGGGCTTGTGGAGGATCCTGGAAACACCATATATTTT. Protein: CASSGLVEDPGNTIYF.

This clonotype was seen a handful of times. The chain combines TRBV24-1 with TRBJ2-2, with a tentative D call TRBD1 (5 bases). Per germline, CDR1 KGHDR and CDR2 SFDVKD. The V end lost 2 bases, the J end lost 4 bases, and 10 bases lay between the germline ends. The CDR3 contains 15 residues. For the CDR3, the DNA is TGTGCCACCAGTGATTCCCAGGGTACCACCGGGGAGCTGTTTTTT. This sequence encodes CATSDSQGTTGELFF.

This clonotype has only a few counts. This chain's CDR3 is CASSPRFGAVAGALADTQYF. The CDR3 nucleotides read TGTGCCAGCTCCCCCCGGTTTGGTGCAGTTGCCGGGGCTTTAGCAGATACGCAGTATTTT. The chain has TRBV18 and TRBJ2-3; possibly TRBD1 or TRBD2 for D (5 bases each). Germline CDR1 and CDR2: KGHSH and LQKENI. The CDR3 is made up of 20 amino acids. Trimming took off 6 bases at V and 4 bases at J, with 32 bases between the two ends. The whole variable domain, filled in from reference TRBV18 and TRBJ2-3, reads NAGVMQNPRHLVRRRGQEARLRCSPMKGHSHVYWYRQLPEEGLKFMVYLQKENIIDESGMPKERFSAEFPKEGPSILRIQQVVRGDSAAYFCASSPRFGAVAGALADTQYFGPGTRLTVL.

V and J are TRBV4-3 and TRBJ2-3, with D unresolved. The CDR3 totals 18 residues. Looked up from germline, CDR1 is LGHNA and CDR2 is YSLEER. Trimming pared 0 bases from V and 2 bases from J, leaving 18 bases between. CDR3 bases: TGCGCCAGCAGCCAAGAAGGAGAGCTAGACTCCTACACAGATACGCAGTATTTT. Protein: CASSQEGELDSYTDTQYF.

The V gene is TRBV6-1, the J gene TRBJ2-3; 8 bases line up with TRBD2. The CDR3 runs to 15 residues. In germline, CDR1 is MNHNS, CDR2 SASEGT. J was trimmed by 4 bases and V by 8 bases; bases with no gene match: 11. The CDR3 loop is CASRRGAGVADTQYF. In nucleotides, the CDR3 is TGTGCCAGCCGCCGAGGAGCGGGAGTGGCAGATACGCAGTATTTT.

This chain uses TRBV20-1 with TRBJ1-4; possible D gene TRBD1, 6 bases. This CDR3 is 15 amino acids long. The V end lost 0 bases, the J end lost 8 bases, and 16 bases lay between the germline ends. Germline values: CDR1 DFQATT, CDR2 SNEGSKA (reference sequence). In DNA, the CDR3 is TGCAGTGCTAGAGATGGGGGGCAGGGAGGCGAAAAACTGTTTTTT. Amino acid sequence: CSARDGGQGGEKLFF.

The chain joins TRBV5-4 to TRBJ2-1, with 7 bases that match TRBD1. V lost 2 bases and J lost 10; bases outside the gene matches: 0. The CDR3 runs 11 residues. Per germline, CDR1 SGHNT and CDR2 YYREEE (reference sequence). The CDR3 DNA follows: TGTGCCAGCAGCTTCAGGGGGGAGCAGTTCTTC. It translates to CASSFRGEQFF.

This clonotype came up many times. The V gene is TRBV7-8, the J gene TRBJ2-7; D might be TRBD1 (6 bases). Germline V gene lookup returns CDR1 SGHVS and CDR2 FQNEAQ. This CDR3 contains 12 residues. The V end lost 3 bases, the J end lost 4 bases, and 7 bases lay between the germline ends. Written as DNA, the CDR3 is TGTGCCAGCAGCTTTCAGGGGTACGAGCAGTACTTC. It codes for CASSFQGYEQYF. The full variable domain, in which reference TRBV7-8 and TRBJ2-7 provide the parts outside the CDR3, is GAGVSQSPRYKVAKRGQDVALRCDPISGHVSLFWYQQALGQGPEFLTYFQNEAQLDKSGLPSDRFFAERPEGSVSTLKIQRTQQEDSAVYLCASSFQGYEQYFGPGTRLTVT.

CDR3 in amino acids: CASSYRTSGTSDTQYF. CDR3 bases: TGTGCCAGCAGCTACCGGACTAGCGGGACCTCAGATACGCAGTATTTT. This rearrangement joins TRBV7-9 to TRBJ2-3; 12 nucleotides align to TRBD2. The CDR3 consists of 16 residues. Germline lookup yields CDR1 SEHNR and CDR2 FQNEAQ (reference sequence). V trimming: 4 bases; J trimming: 4 bases; junction bases outside the gene matches: 6.

The V gene is TRBV5-1, the J gene TRBJ2-7, with D hard to call. Trimming removed 5 bases at V and 3 bases at J, with 9 bases between. Germline lookup yields CDR1 SGHRS and CDR2 YFSETQ. CDR3 length: 12 residues. CDR3 residues: CASREGIYEQYF. For the CDR3, the DNA is TGCGCCAGCAGGGAAGGGATCTACGAGCAGTACTTC.

This clonotype is categorized as medium-sized. The chain recombines TRBV27 with TRBJ1-1, with 7 bases lining up with TRBD1. CDR1 is MNHEY, CDR2 SMNVEV, per germline (reference sequence). This CDR3 has 15 amino acids. V was pared by 2 bases and J by 4 bases, with 7 bases of the junction left unmatched. Here the CDR3 reads CASSLTGVGGTEAFF. The CDR3 region has the DNA TGTGCCAGCAGTTTAACAGGGGTTGGTGGCACTGAAGCTTTCTTT.

At least ten counts were recorded for this clonotype. The V gene is TRBV7-8, the J gene TRBJ1-5; tentative D call: TRBD1 (6 bases). Trimming took 3 bases from V and 4 from J, leaving 10 bases between them. CDR1 is SGHVS, CDR2 FQNEAQ, per germline. The CDR3 is made up of 14 amino acids. The CDR3 nucleotides are TGTGCCAGCAGCTTCACAGGGCTTAATCAGCCCCAGCATTTT. Translated: CASSFTGLNQPQHF.

The CDR3: CASSFWVGGTYQETQYF. The CDR3 DNA is TGTGCCAGCAGCTTTTGGGTAGGCGGGACTTACCAAGAGACCCAGTACTTC. V is TRBV7-2 and J is TRBJ2-5; D may be TRBD2 (6 bases). This CDR3 is 17 amino acids long. From germline, CDR1 is SGHTA and CDR2 FQGNSA. Trimming stripped 3 bases from V and 0 bases from J, with 17 bases between.